These T cell receptor beta chains were read from a single sample in a study of cytotoxic CD8 clonotypes in ibrutinib-treated CLL. Using immunoSEQ multiplex PCR, the repertoire was profiled, and TCRdb retains in-frame clones only, with some absent. Seen here are fewer than 400,000 clones, approximately 67% observed once, and the top ten hold 5% to 6.5%. Sequencing was performed on PBMCs, taken after 36 months of ibrutinib treatment. All receptors come from a human donor with chronic lymphocytic leukemia. Both conserved end residues are part of each CDR3.

TRBJ1-1,TRBV7-9,CASSFAGTEAFF
TRBJ2-1,TRBV7-9,CASTQINEQFF
TRBJ1-4,TRBV9,CASSVEGRGEKLFF
TRBJ2-7,TRBV28,CASIPWPGRSYEQYF
TRBJ2-7,TRBV19,CASSIRGSSSYEQYF
TRBJ2-6,TRBV10-3,CAISEWVHRAGANVLTF
TRBJ2-1,TRBV5-8,CASSSGLASYNEQFF
TRBJ1-4,TRBV18,CASSPTQGTNEKLFF
TRBJ1-4,TRBV13,CASSSRRGTNEKLFF
TRBJ2-7,TRBV2,CASSEAGTSSEQYF
TRBJ1-2,TRBV6-5,CASRRQGAGGYTF
TRBJ2-1,TRBV29-1,CSVVGGSSYNEQFF
TRBJ2-2,TRBV6-1,CASKDRAPNTGELFF
TRBJ2-6,TRBV11-2,CASKTGHGANVLTF
TRBJ1-2,TRBV18,CASSPPRWYGYTF
TRBJ2-5,TRBV5-1,CASSLRVAGGLETQYF
TRBJ1-4,TRBV5-1,CASSLEPGQGNEKLFF
TRBJ2-1,TRBV4-1,CASSDGSPRYNEQFF
TRBJ2-2,TRBV7-6,CASSGGGLAGTGELFF
TRBJ2-3,TRBV6-5,CASSLRSSTDTQYF